This paragraph reports one T cell receptor (beta chain). Germline assignment: CDR1 MNHEY and CDR2 SVGAGI. The V end was cut by 6 bases, the J end by 0 bases, with 12 bases between. The CDR3 contains 15 residues. This sample stems from a study of blood T cell repertoires in COVID-19. Study at large: Acute-phase and convalescent COVID-19 samples originated in the United States, Italy and Spain. T cells, B-cell-depleted T cells, or PBMCs provided the cDNA or gDNA that served as material.

Source study methods: From reference gene primer amplification, estimates of nucleated cell counts were derived. Clones were read by immunoSEQ multiplex PCR, and TCRdb kept only the in-frame ones, dropping some. V and J calls plus clone size are reproduced from that table; the DNA served to infer D and trimming. Of about 140,000 clones in the sample, about 80% were seen once. The clonotype comes from a woman aged 60-75 years with acute or convalescent COVID-19. The sequencing sample was made of peripheral blood. V usage is TRBV6-5 and J usage is TRBJ1-3; D perhaps matches TRBD1 (6 bases). CDR3 nucleotide sequence: TGTGCCAGCAGCCCGGGACAAATCTCTGGAAACACCATATATTTT. As protein: CASSPGQISGNTIYF.